This entry lists 11 T cell receptor beta chains sequenced from one sample in a study of beta chain features in type 1 diabetes. What was sequenced were expressed TCRB transcripts, since all of the isolated RNA had been reverse transcribed. Only in-frame clones appear in the TCRdb table, and some are missing; sequencing was by immunoSEQ multiplex PCR. The data show hundreds of thousands of clones, with over 12% seen just once and less than 0.04% held by the top ten. These TCRs' antigens remain unknown. Whole-study findings and limits: Shortening that was moderate but significant affected the TCRB CDR3s of Type 1 diabetes patients in all four CD4+ subsets.

Sequences were obtained from naive CD4+ T cells from blood. Every receptor here comes from a man between 18 and 35 years old with type 1 diabetes.

A few counts support this clone. The CDR3 DNA reads as TGTGCCAGCCGTGGGGCCAACGTCCTGACTTTC. As protein: CASRGANVLTF. The rearrangement links TRBV7-3 to TRBJ2-6; D not certain. The CDR3 covers 11 residues. Germline values: CDR1 SGHTA, CDR2 FQGTGA. The V gene lost 8 bases and the J gene lost 3 bases, with 2 bases spanning the gap.

V is TRBV7-2 and J is TRBJ2-4; D remains ambiguous. V lost 3 bases to trimming and J lost 6 bases, with 15 bases between them. Germline values: CDR1 SGHTA, CDR2 FQGNSA. This CDR3 comprises 15 residues. The CDR3 DNA reads TGTGCCAGCAGCTTCCCCGGGTCGGGTAGAAACATTCAGTACTTC. Translating gives CASSFPGSGRNIQYF. The full variable domain, rest sourced from reference TRBV7-2 and TRBJ2-4, is GAGVSQSPSNKVTEKGKDVELRCDPISGHTALYWYRQSLGQGLEFLIYFQGNSAPDKSGLPSDRFSAERTGGSVSTLTIQRTQQEDSAVYLCASSFPGSGRNIQYFGAGTRLSVL.

This clone was seen more than once but under ten times. CDR3 loop: CASSVDGFGAPDTQYF. The CDR3 nucleotides read TGTGCCAGCAGCGTAGATGGGTTTGGGGCGCCGGATACGCAGTATTTT. The gene calls are TRBV9 and TRBJ2-3; TRBD1 is a possible D gene (5 bases). Trimming shortened V by 0 bases and J by 6 bases, and 17 bases separated the two germline ends. The CDR3 covers 16 residues. Germline CDR1 and CDR2: SGDLS and YYNGEE.

Ten or more counts support this clone. At the DNA level, this CDR3 is encoded by other sequences in the same sample as well. The chain uses TRBV7-2 and TRBJ2-1; D ambiguous. Germline lookup yields CDR1 SGHTA and CDR2 FQGNSA. Trimming took off 5 bases at V and 0 bases at J, with 5 bases between the two ends. This CDR3 contains 13 residues. CDR3 bases: TGTGCCAGCAGCCCCAGCTCCTACAATGAGCAGTTCTTC. Translated, it gives CASSPSSYNEQFF.

This clone appeared a few times. The V gene is TRBV7-9, the J gene TRBJ2-7; 9 nucleotides match TRBD1. Germline CDR1 reads SEHNR; CDR2 reads FQNEAQ (reference sequence). CDR3 size: 13 residues. V was clipped by 5 bases and J by 7 bases; unmatched bases: 6. The CDR3 spells CASSPTGGAEQYF. The CDR3 DNA reads as TGTGCCAGCAGCCCAACAGGGGGCGCAGAGCAGTACTTC. Looking up the rest from reference TRBV7-9 and TRBJ2-7 gives the full variable domain: DTGVSQNPRHKITKRGQNVTFRCDPISEHNRLYWYRQTLGQGPEFLTYFQNEAQLEKSRLLSDRFSAERPKGSFSTLEIQRTEQGDSAMYLCASSPTGGAEQYFGPGTRLTVT.

This clone has a handful of counts. This chain joins TRBV5-1 and TRBJ2-5; D perhaps matches TRBD2 (6 bases). The germline V and J ends were trimmed by 4 bases and 5 bases, with 12 bases remaining between them. Germline CDR1 is SGHRS and CDR2 is YFSETQ. This CDR3 region has 13 residues. The CDR3 loop is CASSPHGGETQYF. In nucleotides, the CDR3 is TGCGCCAGCAGCCCCCATGGAGGGGAGACCCAGTACTTC.

This clone was seen more than once but under ten times. This chain joins TRBV9 and TRBJ2-1, with D perhaps matching TRBD2 (6 bases). CDR1 is SGDLS, CDR2 YYNGEE, per germline. The CDR3 length is 12 residues. Trimming stripped 4 bases from V and 9 bases from J, with 11 bases between. CDR3 bases: TGTGCCAGCAGCCCCCGGGGGTCTGAGCAGTTCTTC. Amino acids: CASSPRGSEQFF.

This clone turned up a few times. The rearrangement joins TRBV29-1 to TRBJ2-1, with a weak D call TRBD1 (5 bases). CDR1 is SQVTM and CDR2 is ANQGSEA in the germline V gene. CDR3 length: 13 amino acids. Trimming removed 5 bases at V and 8 bases at J, with 16 bases between. CDR3 nucleotides: TGCAGCGTTCGCCCTGGGGCCTTGGATGAGCAGTTCTTC. Translated, it gives CSVRPGALDEQFF.

The rearrangement joins TRBV28 to TRBJ1-5; tentatively, D is TRBD1 (5 bases). This CDR3 has 16 amino acids. Germline-derived CDR1 and CDR2 are MDHEN and SYDVKM. The ends were cut back, 6 bases at V and 0 bases at J, with 15 bases in the middle. The CDR3 here is CASRGSRQYSNQPQHF. The DNA for the CDR3 is TGTGCCAGCAGGGGTTCAAGACAGTATAGCAATCAGCCCCAGCATTTT. Supplemented by reference TRBV28 and TRBJ1-5, the full variable domain reads DVKVTQSSRYLVKRTGEKVFLECVQDMDHENMFWYRQDPGLGLRLIYFSYDVKMKEKGDIPEGYSVSREKKERFSLILESASTNQTSMYLCASRGSRQYSNQPQHFGDGTRLSIL.

The CDR3 is CASSLGTGTLEQYF. CDR3 DNA sequence: TGTGCCAGCAGCTTAGGGACAGGGACTCTCGAGCAGTACTTC. V gene TRBV7-9 combines with J gene TRBJ2-7; 8 bases are shared with TRBD1. Germline assignment: CDR1 SEHNR and CDR2 FQNEAQ (reference sequence). The CDR3 covers 14 residues. V dropped 1 base and J dropped 6; count of bases not matched to a gene: 5.

This clone was seen a handful of times. The V and J genes are TRBV20-1 and TRBJ2-5; D is possibly TRBD2 (5 bases). Trimming removed 6 bases from V and 6 bases from J, with 11 bases in between. The germline V gene encodes CDR1 DFQATT and CDR2 SNEGSKA (reference sequence). The CDR3 is made up of 11 amino acids. The CDR3 DNA is TGCAGTGCCCTCGAGGGAAAGACCCAGTACTTC. Protein product: CSALEGKTQYF.